This T cell receptor (beta chain) was documented in a study of blood T cell repertoires in COVID-19. CDR3 length: 14 amino acids. With 4 bases removed from V and 6 bases from J, the gap between germline ends came to 14 bases. Germline CDR1 SGHRS, CDR2 YFSETQ. Measured with immunoSEQ multiplex PCR; TCRdb has only the in-frame clones, and not every one. The table shows tens of thousands of clones, with 87% occurring only once. The source of this sequence is a woman aged 55-69 years with COVID-19, enrolled during active disease. The chain joins TRBV5-1 to TRBJ1-5; D is uncertain. The sequenced material came from peripheral blood. CDR3 coding DNA: TGCGCCAGCAGCCCCCAGGATTTCACTCAGCCCCAGCATTTT. Protein sequence: CASSPQDFTQPQHF.